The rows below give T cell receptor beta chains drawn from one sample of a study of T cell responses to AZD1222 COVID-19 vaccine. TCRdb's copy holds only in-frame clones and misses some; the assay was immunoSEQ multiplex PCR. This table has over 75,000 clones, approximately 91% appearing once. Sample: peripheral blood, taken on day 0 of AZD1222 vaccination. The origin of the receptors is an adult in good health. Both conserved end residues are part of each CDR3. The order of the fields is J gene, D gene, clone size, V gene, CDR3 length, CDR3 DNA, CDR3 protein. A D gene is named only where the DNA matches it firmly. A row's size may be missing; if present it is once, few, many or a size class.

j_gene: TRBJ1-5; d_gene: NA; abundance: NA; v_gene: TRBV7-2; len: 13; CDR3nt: TGTGCCAGCAGCTTAGGGCCGAATCAGCCCCAGCATTTT; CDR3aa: CASSLGPNQPQHF
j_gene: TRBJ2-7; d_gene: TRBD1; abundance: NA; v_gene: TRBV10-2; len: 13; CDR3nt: TGCGCCAGCAAGTGGGACAGGGTTTCCGAGCAGTACTTC; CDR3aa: CASKWDRVSEQYF
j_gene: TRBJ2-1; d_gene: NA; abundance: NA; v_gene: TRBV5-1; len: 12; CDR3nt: TGCGCCAGCAGCCGCACCTACAATGAGCAGTTCTTC; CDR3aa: CASSRTYNEQFF
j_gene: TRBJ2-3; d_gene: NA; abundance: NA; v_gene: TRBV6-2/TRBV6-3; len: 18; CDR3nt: TGTGCCAGCAGTACGGGCTGGAGGAAGATGCATGAAGGGGATACGCAGTATTTT; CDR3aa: CASSTGWRKMHEGDTQYF
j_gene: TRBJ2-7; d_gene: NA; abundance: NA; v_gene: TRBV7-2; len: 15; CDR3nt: TGTGCCAGCAGCCCCGGAGGAGGGAAGAACTACGAGCAGTACTTC; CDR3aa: CASSPGGGKNYEQYF
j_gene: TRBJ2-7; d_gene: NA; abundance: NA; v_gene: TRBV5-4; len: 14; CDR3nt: TGTGCCAGCAGCGTGGACGGACCCGAAAGGGAGCAGTACTTC; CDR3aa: CASSVDGPEREQYF
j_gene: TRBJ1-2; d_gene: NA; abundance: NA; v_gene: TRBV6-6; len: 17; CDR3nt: TGTGCCAGCAGTCCTGGGGCTCTGTGGGGGAAGGCCTATGGCTACACCTTC; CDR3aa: CASSPGALWGKAYGYTF
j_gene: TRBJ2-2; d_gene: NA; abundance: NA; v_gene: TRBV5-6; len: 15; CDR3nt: TGTGCCAGCAGCTTGGGGATCGCGAACACCGGGGAGCTGTTTTTT; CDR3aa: CASSLGIANTGELFF
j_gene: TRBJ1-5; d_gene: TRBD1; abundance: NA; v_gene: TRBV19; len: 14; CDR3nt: TGTGCCAGTAGATCCGGACAGGTAAATCAGCCCCAGCATTTT; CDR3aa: CASRSGQVNQPQHF
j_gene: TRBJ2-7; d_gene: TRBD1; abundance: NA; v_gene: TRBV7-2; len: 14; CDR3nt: TGTGCCAGCAGCTTTGACAGGGTTTTTGACGAGCAGTACTTC; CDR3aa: CASSFDRVFDEQYF
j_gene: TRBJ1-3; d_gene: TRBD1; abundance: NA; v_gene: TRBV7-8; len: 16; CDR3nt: TGTGCCAGCAGCCTCGGACAGGGGAAAACTGGAAACACCATATATTTT; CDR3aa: CASSLGQGKTGNTIYF
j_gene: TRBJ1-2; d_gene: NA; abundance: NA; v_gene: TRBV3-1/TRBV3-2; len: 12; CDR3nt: TGTGCCAGCAGCCTCCGGACGTATGGCTACACCTTC; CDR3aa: CASSLRTYGYTF
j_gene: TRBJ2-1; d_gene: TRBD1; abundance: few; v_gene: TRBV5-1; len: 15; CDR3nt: TGCGCCAGCAGCTTGGAAGGGGGCACCTACAATGAGCAGTTCTTC; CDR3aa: CASSLEGGTYNEQFF
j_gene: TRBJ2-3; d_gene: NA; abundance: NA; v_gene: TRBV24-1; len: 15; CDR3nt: TGTGCCACCAGTGGCGGATCCGGGGTGGCAGATACGCAGTATTTT; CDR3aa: CATSGGSGVADTQYF
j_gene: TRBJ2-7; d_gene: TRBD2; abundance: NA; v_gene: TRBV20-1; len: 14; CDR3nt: TGCAGTGCTAGTCTCCGGACTAGCGGCTACGAGCAGTACTTC; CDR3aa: CSASLRTSGYEQYF
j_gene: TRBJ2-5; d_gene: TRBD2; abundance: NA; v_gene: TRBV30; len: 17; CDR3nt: TGTGCCTGGAACCCGGGACTAGCGGGACCAGGGCAAGAGACCCAGTACTTC; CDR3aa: CAWNPGLAGPGQETQYF
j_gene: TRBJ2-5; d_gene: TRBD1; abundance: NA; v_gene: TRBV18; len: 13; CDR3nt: TGTGCCAGCTCTCGGGACAGGGTTGAGACCCAGTACTTC; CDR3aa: CASSRDRVETQYF
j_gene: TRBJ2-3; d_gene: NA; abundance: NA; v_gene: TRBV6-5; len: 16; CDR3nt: TGTGCCAGCAGTTATACGGTACTGGCGGACACAGATACGCAGTATTTT; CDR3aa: CASSYTVLADTDTQYF
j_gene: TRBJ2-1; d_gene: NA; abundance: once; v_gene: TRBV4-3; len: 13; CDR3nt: TGCGCCAGCAGCCAAGCAAAATACAATGAGCAGTTCTTC; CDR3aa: CASSQAKYNEQFF
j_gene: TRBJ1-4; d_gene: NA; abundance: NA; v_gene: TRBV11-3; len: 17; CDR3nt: TGTGCCAGCACCACCGGGACATTCGTCTCAACTAATGAAAAACTGTTTTTT; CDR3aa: CASTTGTFVSTNEKLFF